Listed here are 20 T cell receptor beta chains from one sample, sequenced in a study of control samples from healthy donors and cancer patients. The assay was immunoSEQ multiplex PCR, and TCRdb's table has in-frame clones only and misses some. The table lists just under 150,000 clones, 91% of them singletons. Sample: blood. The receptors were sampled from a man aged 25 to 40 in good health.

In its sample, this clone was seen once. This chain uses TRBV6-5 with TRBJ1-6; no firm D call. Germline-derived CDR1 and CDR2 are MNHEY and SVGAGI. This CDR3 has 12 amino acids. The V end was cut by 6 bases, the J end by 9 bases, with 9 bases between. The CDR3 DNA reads TGTGCCAGCAGGGTAGCCCTTTCACCCCTCCACTTT. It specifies CASRVALSPLHF.

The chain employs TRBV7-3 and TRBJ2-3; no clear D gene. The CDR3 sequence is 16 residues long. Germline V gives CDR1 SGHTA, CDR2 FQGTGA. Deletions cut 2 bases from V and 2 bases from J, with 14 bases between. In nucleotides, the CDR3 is TGTGCCAGCAGCTTAGGCCCACTACCCCCCACAGATACGCAGTATTTT. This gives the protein CASSLGPLPPTDTQYF.

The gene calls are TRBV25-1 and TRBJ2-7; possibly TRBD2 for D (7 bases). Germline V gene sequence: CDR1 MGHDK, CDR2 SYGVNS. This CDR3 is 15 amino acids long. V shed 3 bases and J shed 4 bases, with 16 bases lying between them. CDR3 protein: CASSDFSGGGYEQYF. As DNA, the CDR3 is TGTGCCAGCAGTGATTTTTCGGGGGGCGGGTACGAGCAGTACTTC.

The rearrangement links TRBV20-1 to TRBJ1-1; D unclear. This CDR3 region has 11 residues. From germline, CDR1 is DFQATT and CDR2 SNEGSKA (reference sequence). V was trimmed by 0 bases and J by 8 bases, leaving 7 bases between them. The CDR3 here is CSAREDGEAFF. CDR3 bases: TGCAGTGCTAGAGAGGACGGGGAAGCTTTCTTT.

The CDR3 coding sequence is TGTGCCAGCAGTCACCGGACAGGAAACTATGGCTACACCTTC. It is translated as CASSHRTGNYGYTF. The rearrangement links TRBV28 to TRBJ1-2; 7 bases match TRBD1. Per germline, CDR1 MDHEN and CDR2 SYDVKM. This CDR3 contains 14 residues. V shed 5 bases, J shed 2 bases, and the junction held 5 bases outside the gene matches.

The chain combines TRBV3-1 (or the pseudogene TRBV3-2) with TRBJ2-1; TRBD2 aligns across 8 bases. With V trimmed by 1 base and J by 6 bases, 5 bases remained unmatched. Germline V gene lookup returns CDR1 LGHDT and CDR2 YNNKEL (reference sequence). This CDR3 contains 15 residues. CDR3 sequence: CASSQGIAGINEQFF. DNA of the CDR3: TGTGCCAGCAGCCAAGGGATAGCGGGGATCAATGAGCAGTTCTTC.

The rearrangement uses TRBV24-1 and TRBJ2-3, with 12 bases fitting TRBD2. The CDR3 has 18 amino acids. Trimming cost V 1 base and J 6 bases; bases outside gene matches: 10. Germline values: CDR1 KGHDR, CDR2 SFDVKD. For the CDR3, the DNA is TGTGCCACCAGTGATTTTCCTAGCGGGGGGGGTTCTTGGGATACGCAGTATTTT. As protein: CATSDFPSGGGSWDTQYF.

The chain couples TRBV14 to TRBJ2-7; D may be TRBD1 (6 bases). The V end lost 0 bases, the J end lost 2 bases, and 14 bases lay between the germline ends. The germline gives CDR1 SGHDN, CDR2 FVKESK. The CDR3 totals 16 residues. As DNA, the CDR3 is TGTGCCAGCAGCCAAGAGGTCAAGCACAGGGCCTACGAGCAGTACTTC. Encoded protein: CASSQEVKHRAYEQYF.

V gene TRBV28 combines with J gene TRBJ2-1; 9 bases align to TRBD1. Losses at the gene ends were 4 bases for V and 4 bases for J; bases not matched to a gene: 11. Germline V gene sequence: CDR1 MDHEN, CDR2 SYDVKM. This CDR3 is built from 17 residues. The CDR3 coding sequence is TGTGCCAGCAGTTCCAACCTCGGACAGGGGTCATACAATGAGCAGTTCTTC. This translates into CASSSNLGQGSYNEQFF.

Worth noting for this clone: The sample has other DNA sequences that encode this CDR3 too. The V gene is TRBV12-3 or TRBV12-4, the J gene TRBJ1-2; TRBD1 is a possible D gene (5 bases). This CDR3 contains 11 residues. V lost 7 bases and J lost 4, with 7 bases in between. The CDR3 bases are TGTGCCAGCACCCAGGGCTATGGCTACACCTTC. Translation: CASTQGYGYTF.

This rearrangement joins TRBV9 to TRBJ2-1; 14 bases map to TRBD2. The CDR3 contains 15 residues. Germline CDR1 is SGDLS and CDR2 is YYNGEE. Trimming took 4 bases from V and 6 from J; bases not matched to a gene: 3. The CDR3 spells CASSPGTSGGNEQFF. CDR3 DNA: TGTGCCAGCAGCCCCGGGACTAGCGGGGGCAATGAGCAGTTCTTC.

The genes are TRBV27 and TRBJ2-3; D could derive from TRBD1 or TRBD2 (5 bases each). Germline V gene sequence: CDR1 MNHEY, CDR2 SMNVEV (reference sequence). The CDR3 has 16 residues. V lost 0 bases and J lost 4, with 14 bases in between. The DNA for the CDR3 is TGTGCCAGCAGTTTATCTCGGCAGGGAGCCGCAGATACGCAGTATTTT. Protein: CASSLSRQGAADTQYF.

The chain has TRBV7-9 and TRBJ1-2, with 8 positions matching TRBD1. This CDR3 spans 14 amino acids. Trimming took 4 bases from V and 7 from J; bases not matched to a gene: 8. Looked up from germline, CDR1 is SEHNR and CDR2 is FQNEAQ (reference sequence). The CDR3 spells CASSSGLTGGGYTF. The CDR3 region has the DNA TGTGCCAGCAGCTCGGGCCTAACAGGGGGTGGCTACACCTTC.

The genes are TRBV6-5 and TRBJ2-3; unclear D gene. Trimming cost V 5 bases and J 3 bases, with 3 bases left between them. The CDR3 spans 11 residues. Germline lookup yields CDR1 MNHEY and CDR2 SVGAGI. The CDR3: CASSITDTQYF. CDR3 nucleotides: TGTGCCAGCAGTATTACAGATACGCAGTATTTT.

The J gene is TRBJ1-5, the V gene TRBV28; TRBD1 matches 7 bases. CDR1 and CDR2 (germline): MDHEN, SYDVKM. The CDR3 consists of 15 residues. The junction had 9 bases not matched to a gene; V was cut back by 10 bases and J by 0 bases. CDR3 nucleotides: TGTGCCATTTCGACAGGGTTGGGTAGCAATCAGCCCCAGCATTTT. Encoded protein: CAISTGLGSNQPQHF.

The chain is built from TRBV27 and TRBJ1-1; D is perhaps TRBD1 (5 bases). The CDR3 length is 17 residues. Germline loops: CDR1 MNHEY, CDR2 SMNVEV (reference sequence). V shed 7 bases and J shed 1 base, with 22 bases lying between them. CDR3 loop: CASTLTARYKKNTEAFF. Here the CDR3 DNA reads TGTGCCAGCACCTTGACAGCGAGATACAAAAAGAACACTGAAGCTTTCTTT.

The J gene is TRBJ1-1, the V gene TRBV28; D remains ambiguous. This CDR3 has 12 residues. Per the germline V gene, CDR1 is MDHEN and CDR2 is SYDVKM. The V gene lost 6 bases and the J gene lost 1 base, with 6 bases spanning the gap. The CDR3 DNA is TGTGCCAGCAGAGCCGCGAACACTGAAGCTTTCTTT. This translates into CASRAANTEAFF.

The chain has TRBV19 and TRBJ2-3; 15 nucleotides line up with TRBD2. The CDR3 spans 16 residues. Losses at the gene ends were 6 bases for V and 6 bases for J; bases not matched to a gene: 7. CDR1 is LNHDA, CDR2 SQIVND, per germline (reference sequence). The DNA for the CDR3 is TGTGCCAGTAGCCGAGGACTAGCGGGGGGGTGGGATACGCAGTATTTT. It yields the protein CASSRGLAGGWDTQYF.

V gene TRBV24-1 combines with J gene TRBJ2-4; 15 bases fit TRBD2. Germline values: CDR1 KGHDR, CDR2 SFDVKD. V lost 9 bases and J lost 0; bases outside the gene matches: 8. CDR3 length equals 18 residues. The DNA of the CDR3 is TGTGCCACCTTGGGACTAGCGGGGGGCGTACTAGCCAAAAACATTCAGTACTTC. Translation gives CATLGLAGGVLAKNIQYF.

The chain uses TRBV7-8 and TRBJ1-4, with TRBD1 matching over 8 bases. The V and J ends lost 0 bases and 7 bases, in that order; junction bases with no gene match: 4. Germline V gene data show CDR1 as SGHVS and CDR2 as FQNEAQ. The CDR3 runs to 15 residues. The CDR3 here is CASSLAQGASEKLFF. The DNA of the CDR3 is TGTGCCAGCAGCTTAGCTCAGGGGGCGAGTGAAAAACTGTTTTTT.